This T cell receptor (beta chain) emerged from a study of blood T cell repertoires in COVID-19. Germline CDR1 is MNHEY and CDR2 is SMNVEV (reference sequence). This CDR3 is 14 amino acids long. V lost 8 bases and J lost 5; bases outside the gene matches: 9. TCRdb's copy holds only in-frame clones and misses some; the assay was immunoSEQ multiplex PCR. The sample records some 180,000 clones, roughly 80% being singletons. The clonotype was recovered from a woman aged 40 to 50 with COVID-19, enrolled during active disease. This chain joins TRBV27 and TRBJ1-2; 9 nucleotides align to TRBD1. Sequenced input: peripheral blood. Written as DNA, the CDR3 is TGTGCCAGCGGGACAGGGACGGATGGGTATGGCTACACCTTC. As protein: CASGTGTDGYGYTF.